What follows describes a single T cell receptor beta chain. Its antigen is undetermined. This record belongs to a study of OX40 agonist ivuxolimab in advanced cancers. Germline CDR1 LNHNV, CDR2 YYDKDF (reference sequence). Trimming removed 0 bases from V and 3 bases from J; junction bases left unmatched: 4. The CDR3 loop spans 16 amino acids. Clones were sequenced by immunoSEQ multiplex PCR, and TCRdb holds only the in-frame ones, with some missing. The data contain roughly 66,000 clones, 75% to 85% of them singletons. Patients were excluded for autoimmune disease history or systemic immunosuppression. Overall study findings and caveats: The mean number of expanded clones was higher in CD8+ T cells than in CD4+. Expanded peripheral T-cell antigen specificity went undetermined.

Material: CD4+ or CD8+ T cells sorted from blood, obtained in a trial of the OX40 agonist ivuxolimab. The TCR was taken from an adult with an advanced solid tumor such as melanoma, head and neck, liver or kidney cancer. This chain joins TRBV15 and TRBJ2-3, with 9 positions matching TRBD2. Here the CDR3 reads CATSRDPLAGTDTQYF. In DNA form, the CDR3 reads TGTGCCACCAGCAGAGATCCCCTAGCGGGGACAGATACGCAGTATTTT.